This T cell receptor beta chain is drawn from a study of T cells in Graves' hyperthyroidism and ophthalmopathy. Any patient presenting with uncontrolled infection, other autoimmune disease, pregnancy or lactation was left out. This clonotype appeared a few times. The CDR3 regions of TCR beta were amplified from RNA transcripts. HTBI primers were used for first-round RT-PCR of the TCR CDR3. MiXCR, run by TCRdb on the multiplex PCR reads, gives a single entry per CDR3 protein. This table has around 500,000 distinct CDR3 sequences, 15% to 20% appearing once. The clonotype originates from a woman aged 25 to 45 with Graves' ophthalmopathy. Sequenced input: blood.

Here the CDR3 reads CASSLQGKGGNTEAFF. The CDR3 DNA reads TGCGCCAGCAGCTTGCAGGGAAAGGGGGGGAACACTGAAGCTTTCTTT. This chain uses TRBV5-1 with TRBJ1-1, with D perhaps TRBD1 (6 bases). V was shortened by 1 base and J by 1 base, with 14 bases between the two germline ends. This CDR3 comprises 16 residues. Germline V gene sequence: CDR1 SGHRS, CDR2 YFSETQ.